This T cell receptor (beta chain) was profiled in a study of cytotoxic CD8 clonotypes in ibrutinib-treated CLL. About the research overall: There were, on average, 255,043 productive templates and about 85,000 productive rearrangements per sample. Whole-study results and caveats: Before falling back toward baseline at progression, clonality had risen at the time of ibrutinib response. The times at which samples were taken varied between sustained-remission and progressing patients. Contraction or stability on treatment was seen for public clonotypes, which were uncommon.

Sequencing used immunoSEQ multiplex PCR; TCRdb keeps in-frame clones, though not all of them. The repertoire includes 150,000 or so clones, more than 75% of them detected once, and roughly 7.2% sits in the top ten. Worth noting for this clone: Its matching antigen is unknown.

The clonotype comes from a human donor with chronic lymphocytic leukemia. The sequenced sample was PBMCs, obtained after 36 months of ibrutinib treatment.

This CDR3 is CASSPRNNPEAFF. Written as DNA, the CDR3 is TGTGCCAGCTCACCAAGAAACAATCCTGAAGCTTTCTTT. The chain uses TRBV18 and TRBJ1-1; D call uncertain. This CDR3 has 13 residues. In germline, CDR1 is KGHSH, CDR2 LQKENI. Trimming stripped 2 bases from V and 6 bases from J, with 10 bases between.